The clone carrying this T cell receptor (beta chain) was observed a single time. Antigen unknown. The sample originates from a study of CD8+CD57+ T cells in acquired aplastic anemia. Whole-study findings and limits: Twenty-nine shared CD8+ CDR3s appeared highly expressed within patients' immunodominant clones.

For CDR3 and TCR beta VDJ profiling, genomic DNA was the template used. TCRdb used MiXCR to reprocess the reads, holding one entry per CDR3 protein. The table shows about 220,000 distinct CDR3 sequences, with approximately 35% occurring only once. This receptor was taken from a human donor in good health, serving as a control. Sequencing used sorted CD4+, CD8+, or CD8+CD57+ T cells (not recorded which) from PBMCs.

The CDR3 loop is CASSPNNSPLHF. Written as DNA, the CDR3 is TGTGCCAGCAGTCCGAATAATTCACCCCTCCACTTT. The V and J genes are TRBV7-8 and TRBJ1-6; D not certain. CDR1 is SGHVS and CDR2 is FQNEAQ in the germline V gene. The CDR3 is 12 residues long. V was shortened by 6 bases and J by 5 bases, with 5 bases between the two germline ends.